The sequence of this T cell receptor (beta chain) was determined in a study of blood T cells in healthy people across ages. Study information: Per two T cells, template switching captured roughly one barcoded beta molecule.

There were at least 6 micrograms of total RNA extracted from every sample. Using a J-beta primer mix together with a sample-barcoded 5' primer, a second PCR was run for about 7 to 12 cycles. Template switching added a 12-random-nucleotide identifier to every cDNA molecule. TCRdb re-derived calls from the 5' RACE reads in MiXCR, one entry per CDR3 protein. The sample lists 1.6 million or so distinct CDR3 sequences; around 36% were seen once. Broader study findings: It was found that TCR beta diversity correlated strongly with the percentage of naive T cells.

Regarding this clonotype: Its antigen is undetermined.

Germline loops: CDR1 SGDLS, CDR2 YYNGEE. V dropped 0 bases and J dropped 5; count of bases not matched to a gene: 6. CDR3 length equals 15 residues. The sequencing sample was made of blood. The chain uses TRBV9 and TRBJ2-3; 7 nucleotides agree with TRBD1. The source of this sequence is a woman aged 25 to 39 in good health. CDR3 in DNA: TGTGCCAGCAGCGTAGAGGGGGCTCGGGGAGATACGCAGTATTTT. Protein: CASSVEGARGDTQYF.